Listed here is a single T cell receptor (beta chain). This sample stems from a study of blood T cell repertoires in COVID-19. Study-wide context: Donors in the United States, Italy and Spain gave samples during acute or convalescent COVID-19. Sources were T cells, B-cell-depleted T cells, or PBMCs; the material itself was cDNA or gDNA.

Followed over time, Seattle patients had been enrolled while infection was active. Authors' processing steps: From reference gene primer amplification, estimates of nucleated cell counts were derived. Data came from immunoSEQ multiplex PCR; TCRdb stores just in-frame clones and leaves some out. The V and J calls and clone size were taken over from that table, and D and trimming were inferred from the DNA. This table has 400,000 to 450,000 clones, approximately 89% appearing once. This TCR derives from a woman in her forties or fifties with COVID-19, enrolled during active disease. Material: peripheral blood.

The CDR3 is CASSGQDYSNQPQHF. The CDR3, as DNA: TGTGCCAGCAGCGGACAGGATTATAGCAATCAGCCCCAGCATTTT. This chain joins TRBV2 and TRBJ1-5; 7 nucleotides agree with TRBD1. V shed 6 bases, J shed 0 bases, and the junction held 5 bases outside the gene matches. In germline, CDR1 is SNHLY, CDR2 FYNNEI. The length of the CDR3 is 15 residues.